Listed here are 31 T cell receptor beta chains from one sample, sequenced in a study of blood T cell repertoires in COVID-19. The data were produced by immunoSEQ multiplex PCR, yet TCRdb's version contains in-frame clones alone and is incomplete. This sample carries about 200,000 clones, less than 90% of them seen once, and the ten largest clones take 3% to 3.5%. Sequencing was performed on PBMCs or T cells enriched from blood (not recorded which). These receptors all stem from a woman in her 30s who had been exposed to COVID-19.

The chain employs TRBV29-1 and TRBJ1-4; D possibly corresponds to TRBD1 (5 bases). Trimming took off 6 bases at V and 3 bases at J, with 8 bases between the two ends. The CDR3 totals 12 residues. Germline loops: CDR1 SQVTM, CDR2 ANQGSEA. CDR3 nucleotide sequence: TGCAGCGTGCAGGGTTCTAATGAAAAACTGTTTTTT. It codes for CSVQGSNEKLFF. Together with reference TRBV29-1 and TRBJ1-4, the CDR3 gives the full variable domain: SAVISQKPSRDICQRGTSLTIQCQVDSQVTMMFWYRQQPGQSLTLIATANQGSEATYESGFVIDKFPISRPNLTFSTLTVSNMSPEDSSIYLCSVQGSNEKLFFGSGTQLSVL.

The chain couples TRBV28 to TRBJ1-1; 7 bases are a match to TRBD1. CDR3 length: 14 residues. Unmatched junction bases numbered 5, after V lost 5 bases and J lost 2 bases. In germline, CDR1 is MDHEN, CDR2 SYDVKM. CDR3 loop: CASSLTGVNTEAFF. The DNA for the CDR3 is TGTGCCAGCAGTCTTACAGGGGTCAACACTGAAGCTTTCTTT.

The chain is built from TRBV9 and TRBJ1-2; maybe TRBD1 (5 bases). V lost 3 bases and J lost 4, with 16 bases in between. Germline CDR1 is SGDLS and CDR2 is YYNGEE. The CDR3 spans 15 residues. CDR3 nucleotides: TGTGCCAGCAGCGCAGGGCGGGGCAGATCCTATGGCTACACCTTC. Translated: CASSAGRGRSYGYTF.

A single count supports this clone. The chain uses TRBV14 and TRBJ1-2; D is ambiguous. The CDR3 is made up of 17 amino acids. Trimming took 0 bases from V and 2 from J, leaving 16 bases between them. Germline loops: CDR1 SGHDN, CDR2 FVKESK. In DNA, the CDR3 is TGTGCCAGCAGCCAAGATCGGGAGTGGCGGAGGAACTATGGCTACACCTTC. Translation gives CASSQDREWRRNYGYTF.

This clone has a handful of counts. The chain links TRBV6-5 to TRBJ1-6; D is undetermined. The CDR3 length is 12 residues. V lost 6 bases and J lost 6, with 6 bases in between. Germline lookup yields CDR1 MNHEY and CDR2 SVGAGI. This CDR3 is CASRRSNSPLHF. The CDR3 nucleotides are TGTGCCAGCAGGCGGAGTAATTCACCCCTCCACTTT.

The chain carries TRBV6-4 and TRBJ1-3; no definite D call. This CDR3 spans 12 amino acids. The ends were cut back, 6 bases at V and 8 bases at J, with 11 bases in the middle. The germline gives CDR1 MRHNA, CDR2 SNTAGT. In nucleotides, the CDR3 is TGTGCCAGCAGCCTTACAGTGGACACCATATATTTT. Translated: CASSLTVDTIYF.

CDR3 nucleotide sequence: TGTGCCCCCGACCGTGGCGGGAATCCGCGGGGTGAGACCCAGTACTTC. Translating it yields CAPDRGGNPRGETQYF. The rearrangement joins TRBV24-1 to TRBJ2-5; a weak D match, TRBD2 (6 bases). Between the trimmed V and J ends, which lost 12 bases and 5 bases, there was a span of 27 bases. The CDR3 is 16 amino acids. Germline V gene sequence: CDR1 KGHDR, CDR2 SFDVKD.

The chain recombines TRBV7-2 with TRBJ2-3, with D perhaps matching TRBD2 (5 bases). The CDR3 length is 13 residues. The ends were cut back, 1 base at V and 3 bases at J, with 5 bases in the middle. Germline V lookup: CDR1 SGHTA, CDR2 FQGNSA. The DNA of the CDR3 is TGTGCCAGCAGCTTAGGGAGGACAGATACGCAGTATTTT. Its translation: CASSLGRTDTQYF.

This sequence joins TRBV7-2 and TRBJ2-3; TRBD1 matches at 8 bases. The CDR3 totals 15 residues. Germline-derived CDR1 and CDR2 are SGHTA and FQGNSA. Trimming cost V 5 bases and J 5 bases; bases outside gene matches: 9. The CDR3 here is CASSNRQGWGDTQYF. DNA of the CDR3: TGTGCCAGCAGCAATCGACAGGGGTGGGGAGATACGCAGTATTTT.

J is TRBJ1-2 and V is TRBV15, with D unresolved. Trimming pared 1 base from V and 5 bases from J, leaving 11 bases between. CDR1 is LNHNV and CDR2 is YYDKDF in the germline V gene (reference sequence). This CDR3 is 14 amino acids long. The CDR3 sequence: CATSRAPTTYGYTF. CDR3 bases: TGTGCCACCAGCAGAGCCCCGACAACATATGGCTACACCTTC. The whole variable domain, filled in from reference TRBV15 and TRBJ1-2, reads DAMVIQNPRYQVTQFGKPVTLSCSQTLNHNVMYWYQQKSSQAPKLLFHYYDKDFNNEADTPDNFQSRRPNTSFCFLDIRSPGLGDTAMYLCATSRAPTTYGYTFGSGTRLTVV.

The V and J genes are TRBV7-2 and TRBJ1-1; D is unclear. The length of the CDR3 is 15 residues. Germline CDR1 reads SGHTA; CDR2 reads FQGNSA. The V end was cut by 4 bases, the J end by 0 bases, with 12 bases between. The CDR3 is CASSSRLTMNTEAFF. The CDR3, as DNA: TGTGCCAGCAGCTCCAGACTGACGATGAACACTGAAGCTTTCTTT. Drawing the rest from reference TRBV7-2 and TRBJ1-1, the complete variable domain is GAGVSQSPSNKVTEKGKDVELRCDPISGHTALYWYRQSLGQGLEFLIYFQGNSAPDKSGLPSDRFSAERTGGSVSTLTIQRTQQEDSAVYLCASSSRLTMNTEAFFGQGTRLTVV.

The J gene is TRBJ1-5, the V gene TRBV24-1, with D possibly being TRBD1 (5 bases). The CDR3 runs to 14 residues. Germline CDR1 reads KGHDR; CDR2 reads SFDVKD. Trimming stripped 7 bases from V and 4 bases from J, with 13 bases between. The CDR3 coding sequence is TGTGCCACCAGGGGGGAGGGCCCTAATCAGCCCCAGCATTTT. This translates into CATRGEGPNQPQHF.

This chain uses TRBV18 with TRBJ2-2; weak D call: TRBD2 (5 bases). CDR1 KGHSH and CDR2 LQKENI come from the germline V gene. V was trimmed by 4 bases and J by 0 bases, leaving 6 bases between them. This CDR3 region has 14 residues. The CDR3 DNA is TGTGCCAGCTCACAAGCGGCGAACACCGGGGAGCTGTTTTTT. Translation: CASSQAANTGELFF.

The V and J genes are TRBV27 and TRBJ1-1; D remains ambiguous. CDR1 and CDR2 (germline): MNHEY, SMNVEV (reference sequence). Trimming removed 0 bases at V and 3 bases at J, with 11 bases between. The CDR3 has 15 residues. CDR3 region: CASSLSQLADTEAFF. For the CDR3, the DNA is TGTGCCAGCAGTTTATCGCAGCTAGCTGACACTGAAGCTTTCTTT.

Here the CDR3 reads CASSRGGDTGELFF. The CDR3 DNA follows: TGTGCCAGCAGTAGAGGAGGGGACACCGGGGAGCTGTTTTTT. The chain combines TRBV7-7 with TRBJ2-2; possible D gene TRBD2, 6 bases. The V gene's germline CDR1 is SSHAT and CDR2 FNYEAQ (reference sequence). Trimming removed 6 bases from V and 3 bases from J, with 11 bases in between. The CDR3 is made up of 14 amino acids.

The V call is TRBV6-5, the J call TRBJ1-1; 7 positions match TRBD1. The V gene's germline CDR1 is MNHEY and CDR2 SVGAGI. Losses at the gene ends were 6 bases for V and 0 bases for J; bases not matched to a gene: 4. The CDR3 has 14 amino acids. The CDR3 coding sequence is TGTGCCAGCAGAAAGGACAGGATGAACACTGAAGCTTTCTTT. Its protein product is CASRKDRMNTEAFF.

A single count supports this clone. The rearrangement uses TRBV7-6 and TRBJ2-2; a possible D gene is TRBD2 (5 bases). The germline gives CDR1 SGHVS, CDR2 FNYEAQ. V was clipped by 5 bases and J by 3 bases, with 13 bases between them. CDR3 length: 15 amino acids. DNA of the CDR3: TGTGCCAGCAGCGCGTTCACCGGGGACACCGGGGAGCTGTTTTTT. It yields the protein CASSAFTGDTGELFF.

The chain employs TRBV2 and TRBJ1-5; no clear D gene. Trimming removed 4 bases at V and 7 bases at J, with 11 bases between. Germline lookup yields CDR1 SNHLY and CDR2 FYNNEI. This CDR3 has 13 residues. CDR3 loop: CASSGWENQPQHF. The CDR3 region has the DNA TGTGCCAGCAGTGGATGGGAGAACCAGCCCCAGCATTTT.

Notes on this clone: Other DNA variants within this sample encode the same CDR3. This chain joins TRBV5-1 and TRBJ2-5; possibly TRBD2 for D (7 bases). CDR3 size: 13 residues. CDR1 is SGHRS and CDR2 is YFSETQ in the germline V gene. V lost 0 bases, J lost 5 bases, and 8 bases lay in between. CDR3 nucleotides: TGCGCCAGCAGCTTGGCGGGGGGCGAGACCCAGTACTTC. Its protein product is CASSLAGGETQYF.

V usage is TRBV12-3 or TRBV12-4 and J usage is TRBJ2-4, with D maybe TRBD1 (5 bases). The CDR3 is 10 residues long. The V end was cut by 6 bases, the J end by 13 bases, with 10 bases between. CDR3 nucleotides: TGTGCCAGCAGCCGACAGTTACAGTACTTC. Encoded protein: CASSRQLQYF.

The chain employs TRBV19 and TRBJ2-3, with 8 positions matching TRBD1. Unmatched junction bases numbered 8, after V lost 5 bases and J lost 1 base. Germline CDR1 is LNHDA and CDR2 is SQIVND (reference sequence). The CDR3 spans 16 residues. In DNA, the CDR3 is TGTGCCAGTAGTCTGACAGGGGCCTCTGGCACAGATACGCAGTATTTT. This translates into CASSLTGASGTDTQYF.

The chain uses TRBV7-2 and TRBJ1-2; TRBD1 might be the D (6 bases). CDR1 SGHTA and CDR2 FQGNSA come from the germline V gene. The CDR3 covers 14 residues. Trimming pared 8 bases from V and 3 bases from J, leaving 16 bases between. The CDR3 region is CASGPSGTHYGYTF. Written as DNA, the CDR3 is TGTGCCAGCGGCCCGAGCGGGACACACTATGGCTACACCTTC.

Here the CDR3 DNA reads TGTGCCAGCAGCTGGGGCGGGGGGCCGGAGGAGACCCAGTACTTC. Protein sequence: CASSWGGGPEETQYF. The genes are TRBV7-2 and TRBJ2-5, with TRBD2 matching 8 bases. The germline gives CDR1 SGHTA, CDR2 FQGNSA. Trimming took 4 bases from V and 5 from J; bases not matched to a gene: 9. The CDR3 is made up of 15 amino acids.

The V call is TRBV5-4, the J call TRBJ1-4, with 7 bases matching TRBD1. V lost 0 bases, J lost 7 bases, and 12 bases stayed unmatched. The CDR3 length is 17 residues. Germline V lookup: CDR1 SGHNT, CDR2 YYREEE (reference sequence). The chain's CDR3 is CASSLAGAPGQLEKLFF. The CDR3 DNA reads TGTGCCAGCAGCTTGGCCGGGGCCCCGGGACAGCTTGAAAAACTGTTTTTT.

The chain links TRBV20-1 to TRBJ1-1; D remains ambiguous. CDR1 and CDR2 from the germline V gene are DFQATT and SNEGSKA (reference sequence). Trimming removed 5 bases from V and 5 bases from J, with 9 bases in between. The CDR3 is 11 amino acids. The DNA for the CDR3 is TGCAGTGCTTACGAGCGGACTGAAGCTTTCTTT. It codes for CSAYERTEAFF.

This rearrangement joins TRBV5-1 to TRBJ1-4, with 7 nucleotides matching TRBD1. This CDR3 has 17 amino acids. J was trimmed by 0 bases and V by 0 bases; bases with no gene match: 5. Germline V gene lookup returns CDR1 SGHRS and CDR2 YFSETQ. The CDR3 bases are TGCGCCAGCAGCTTGGCGGGACAGCTATCAACTAATGAAAAACTGTTTTTT. Its translation: CASSLAGQLSTNEKLFF. Based on the CDR3 plus reference TRBV5-1 and TRBJ1-4, the full variable domain is KAGVTQTPRYLIKTRGQQVTLSCSPISGHRSVSWYQQTPGQGLQFLFEYFSETQRNKGNFPGRFSGRQFSNSRSEMNVSTLELGDSALYLCASSLAGQLSTNEKLFFGSGTQLSVL.

The V and J genes are TRBV3-1 (or the pseudogene TRBV3-2) and TRBJ2-7, with D possibly being TRBD2 (5 bases). This CDR3 has 11 residues. Trimming removed 1 base from V and 7 bases from J, with 5 bases in between. Germline CDR1 reads LGHDT; CDR2 reads YNNKEL (reference sequence). CDR3 loop: CASSQAGEQYF. DNA of the CDR3: TGTGCCAGCAGCCAAGCGGGAGAGCAGTACTTC.

The chain recombines TRBV28 with TRBJ1-2; the D is unclear. CDR3 size: 14 residues. Germline V gives CDR1 MDHEN, CDR2 SYDVKM. V was cut by 3 bases and J by 7 bases, with 15 bases left in between. The CDR3 coding sequence is TGTGCCAGCAGTTTGATCGGGGAAATGGTTGGCTACACCTTC. Translating it yields CASSLIGEMVGYTF.

V usage is TRBV5-1 and J usage is TRBJ2-7, with D possibly being TRBD1 (5 bases). CDR1 and CDR2 from the germline V gene are SGHRS and YFSETQ. This CDR3 is 12 amino acids long. V lost 3 bases, J lost 5 bases, and 9 bases lay in between. This CDR3 is CASSWQGHEQYF. CDR3 coding DNA: TGCGCCAGCAGCTGGCAGGGCCACGAGCAGTACTTC.

The chain recombines TRBV24-1 with TRBJ2-3, with TRBD2 identical over 12 bases. After removal of 1 base from V and 5 bases from J, the junction contained 6 bases not matched to a gene. Germline V gene lookup returns CDR1 KGHDR and CDR2 SFDVKD. This CDR3 contains 17 residues. This chain's CDR3 is CATSDLPSGGALDTQYF. The CDR3 DNA sequence: TGTGCCACCAGTGATTTACCTAGCGGGGGGGCATTAGATACGCAGTATTTT.

This chain's CDR3 is CASSPPAGTNYGYTF. Written as DNA, the CDR3 is TGTGCCAGCTCACCACCGGCCGGGACTAACTATGGCTACACCTTC. This rearrangement joins TRBV18 to TRBJ1-2; D unresolved. V dropped 0 bases and J dropped 0 bases, with 8 bases sitting between them. The CDR3 has 15 residues. Germline V lookup: CDR1 KGHSH, CDR2 LQKENI. The whole variable domain, remainder taken from reference TRBV18 and TRBJ1-2, is NAGVMQNPRHLVRRRGQEARLRCSPMKGHSHVYWYRQLPEEGLKFMVYLQKENIIDESGMPKERFSAEFPKEGPSILRIQQVVRGDSAAYFCASSPPAGTNYGYTFGSGTRLTVV.